This T cell receptor (beta chain) was observed in a study of T cell changes during pregnancy in multiple sclerosis. Germline CDR1 reads LNHDA; CDR2 reads SQIVND (reference sequence). Between the trimmed V and J ends, which lost 2 bases and 5 bases, there was a span of 21 bases. This CDR3 is 17 amino acids long. Using immunoSEQ multiplex PCR, the repertoire was profiled, and TCRdb retains in-frame clones only, with some absent. The sample yields about 46,000 clones, 94% seen once. This receptor was obtained from a female donor with multiple sclerosis, enrolled in a pregnancy study. The source material was CD8+ T cells from peripheral blood mononuclear cells, sampled in the first trimester of pregnancy. The chain is built from TRBV19 and TRBJ1-2; no reliable D call. The DNA for the CDR3 is TGTGCCAGTAGTATATTCTCCCGGACCACTAGGCTATATGGCTACACCTTC. This gives the protein CASSIFSRTTRLYGYTF.